These T cell receptor beta chains were read from a single sample in a study of blood T cell repertoires in COVID-19. The repertoire was sequenced with immunoSEQ multiplex PCR; TCRdb's copy has only in-frame clones and lacks some. Seen here are 150,000 to 200,000 clones, roughly 80% observed once, and the top ten hold approximately 15%. The sample was peripheral blood. The receptors here all came from a woman at least 80 years old with acute or convalescent COVID-19. Both conserved end residues are part of each CDR3. D genes are given only for firm matches.

V gene: TRBV29-1; D gene: TRBD1; J gene: TRBJ1-2; CDR3 protein: CSVVSGQGGPYGYTF; CDR3 DNA: TGCAGCGTTGTCTCGGGGCAGGGGGGTCCCTATGGCTACACCTTC
V gene: TRBV7-3; D gene: TRBD2; J gene: TRBJ2-2; CDR3 protein: CASSLTSGSSGELFF; CDR3 DNA: TGTGCCAGCAGCTTAACTAGCGGGAGCTCCGGGGAGCTGTTTTTT
V gene: TRBV30; D gene: NA; J gene: TRBJ1-1; CDR3 protein: CAWSRAFGRTEAFF; CDR3 DNA: TGTGCCTGGAGCCGCGCGTTTGGGAGAACTGAAGCTTTCTTT
V gene: TRBV27; D gene: NA; J gene: TRBJ1-1; CDR3 protein: CASRYSMNTEAFF; CDR3 DNA: TGTGCCAGCAGGTACAGCATGAACACTGAAGCTTTCTTT
V gene: TRBV28; D gene: NA; J gene: TRBJ2-7; CDR3 protein: CASSSPGSFSYEQYF; CDR3 DNA: TGTGCCAGCAGTTCTCCAGGATCTTTCTCCTACGAGCAGTACTTC
V gene: TRBV5-1; D gene: TRBD1; J gene: TRBJ2-7; CDR3 protein: CASSEGQPSYEQYF; CDR3 DNA: TGCGCCAGCAGCGAGGGACAGCCCTCCTACGAGCAGTACTTC
V gene: TRBV28; D gene: NA; J gene: TRBJ2-4; CDR3 protein: CASSPAQGKGNIQYF; CDR3 DNA: TGTGCCAGCAGTCCGGCCCAGGGGAAGGGTAACATTCAGTACTTC
V gene: TRBV5-1; D gene: NA; J gene: TRBJ1-6; CDR3 protein: CASSFTGNNSPLHF; CDR3 DNA: TGCGCCAGCAGCTTCACAGGGAATAATTCACCCCTCCACTTT